These 27 T cell receptor beta chains share one sample of origin, sequenced in a study of cytomegalovirus exposure and HLA in healthy donors. PCR was performed using 60 Vbeta and 13 Jbeta primers. Assay: immunoSEQ multiplex PCR; the TCRdb copy retains only in-frame clones and omits some. The sample carries some 100,000 clones, more than 65% recorded once. The specimen was PBMCs. The receptors originated from a woman between 50 and 59 years old in good health and CMV-seropositive.

The chain combines TRBV7-9 with TRBJ2-3; 11 bases fit TRBD1. Trimming cost V 8 bases and J 4 bases; bases outside gene matches: 5. The CDR3 has 14 amino acids. CDR1 is SEHNR, CDR2 FQNEAQ, per germline (reference sequence). The CDR3 loop is CASRWTGGADTQYF. For the CDR3, the DNA is TGTGCCAGCCGATGGACAGGGGGCGCAGATACGCAGTATTTT. The entire variable domain, with the rest obtained from reference TRBV7-9 and TRBJ2-3, is as follows: DTGVSQNPRHKITKRGQNVTFRCDPISEHNRLYWYRQTLGQGPEFLTYFQNEAQLEKSRLLSDRFSAERPKGSFSTLEIQRTEQGDSAMYLCASRWTGGADTQYFGPGTRLTVL.

Only a few counts were recorded for this clone. This chain uses TRBV21-1 with TRBJ2-1; the D segment call TRBD1 is taken from the table without a DNA check. TRBV21-1 is a documented pseudogene. The CDR3 contains 16 residues. The CDR3 loop reads CASSTQDRGGPREQFF. As DNA, the CDR3 is TGTGCCAGCAGCACCCAGGACAGGGGAGGCCCGCGGGAGCAGTTCTTC.

The V and J genes are TRBV30 and TRBJ1-5, with D possibly being TRBD1 (6 bases). The CDR3 consists of 13 residues. V shed 0 bases and J shed 6 bases, with 9 bases lying between them. Germline values: CDR1 GTSNPN, CDR2 SVGIG (reference sequence). The CDR3 DNA reads TGTGCCTGGAGTGTACAGGGCGTTCAGCCCCAGCATTTT. This sequence encodes CAWSVQGVQPQHF.

The chain links TRBV6-1 to TRBJ2-2; TRBD1 aligns across 7 bases. The CDR3 loop spans 13 amino acids. Unmatched junction bases numbered 2, after V lost 10 bases and J lost 0 bases. Germline assignment: CDR1 MNHNS and CDR2 SASEGT. The CDR3 spells CAIGTANTGELFF. The CDR3 region has the DNA TGTGCCATTGGGACAGCGAACACCGGGGAGCTGTTTTTT.

The chain recombines TRBV5-1 with TRBJ2-7; 8 nucleotides match TRBD1. Germline V CDR1 and CDR2: SGHRS, YFSETQ. V shed 0 bases, J shed 5 bases, and the junction held 7 bases outside the gene matches. This CDR3 spans 15 amino acids. CDR3 nucleotides: TGCGCCAGCAGCTTGGCCCAGGGGGCGGTCCACGAGCAGTACTTC. It translates to CASSLAQGAVHEQYF.

V is TRBV11-3 and J is TRBJ2-3, with TRBD1 identical over 7 bases. This CDR3 spans 13 amino acids. V was clipped by 4 bases and J by 5 bases; unmatched bases: 3. CDR1 is SGHNT and CDR2 is YENEEA in the germline V gene. CDR3 in DNA: TGTGCCAGCAGCTCGGGACAGAAAGATACGCAGTATTTT. Its translation: CASSSGQKDTQYF.

The rearrangement joins TRBV25-1 to TRBJ1-4; a possible D gene is TRBD1 (6 bases). V was cut by 1 base and J by 8 bases, with 20 bases left in between. CDR3 length equals 17 residues. CDR1 is MGHDK and CDR2 is SYGVNS in the germline V gene. The CDR3 loop reads CASSEFGGGPVGEKLFF. CDR3 sequence (DNA): TGTGCCAGCAGTGAATTCGGGGGGGGGCCGGTAGGAGAAAAACTGTTTTTT.

The V gene is TRBV19, the J gene TRBJ2-7; 11 nucleotides line up with TRBD1. The germline V gene encodes CDR1 LNHDA and CDR2 SQIVND (reference sequence). V was pared by 5 bases and J by 4 bases, with 4 bases of the junction left unmatched. There are 14 residues in the CDR3. Here the CDR3 reads CASSVGQGAYEQYF. As DNA, the CDR3 is TGTGCCAGTAGTGTTGGACAGGGGGCGTACGAGCAGTACTTC.

This chain joins TRBV18 and TRBJ1-5; D not certain. CDR1 is KGHSH and CDR2 is LQKENI in the germline V gene. The CDR3 is 13 residues long. Trimming left V 3 bases short and J 5 bases short, with 8 bases between. CDR3 in amino acids: CASSPGSDQPQHF. DNA of the CDR3: TGTGCCAGCTCACCCGGGTCGGATCAGCCCCAGCATTTT.

The chain uses TRBV30 and TRBJ2-1; 8 bases fit TRBD2. The CDR3 is 14 amino acids. Germline V lookup: CDR1 GTSNPN, CDR2 SVGIG (reference sequence). J lost 5 bases, V lost 3 bases, and 6 bases had no gene match. The CDR3 DNA reads as TGTGCCTGGAGGACTAGCGCGATAAACAATGAGCAGTTCTTC. This codes for CAWRTSAINNEQFF.

The chain uses TRBV27 and TRBJ1-2; possibly TRBD1 for D (5 bases). Germline CDR1 and CDR2: MNHEY and SMNVEV (reference sequence). This CDR3 has 14 residues. Trimming took off 3 bases at V and 5 bases at J, with 13 bases between the two ends. CDR3 amino acids: CASSLDNGGYGYTF. CDR3 nucleotides: TGTGCCAGCAGTTTGGACAACGGAGGGTATGGCTACACCTTC.

Here the CDR3 reads CASVGVDYGYTF. The CDR3 DNA reads as TGTGCCAGCGTAGGGGTCGACTATGGCTACACCTTC. The chain joins TRBV6-1 to TRBJ1-2, with D possibly TRBD1 on 5 matching bases. V lost 8 bases and J 3 bases, leaving 10 bases between the germline ends. CDR1 is MNHNS, CDR2 SASEGT, per germline. CDR3 length equals 12 residues.

This clone has a handful of counts. V is TRBV7-9 and J is TRBJ1-1, with 7 bases that match TRBD1. V shed 1 base, J shed 10 bases, and the junction held 3 bases outside the gene matches. Germline CDR1 and CDR2: SEHNR and FQNEAQ (reference sequence). There are 12 residues in the CDR3. CDR3 nucleotide sequence: TGTGCCAGCAGCTTAGGACAGGGCTCAGCTTTCTTT. This translates into CASSLGQGSAFF.

This chain uses TRBV6-5 with TRBJ1-5; tentatively, D is TRBD1 (6 bases). V dropped 6 bases and J dropped 7 bases, with 16 bases sitting between them. This CDR3 contains 14 residues. In germline, CDR1 is MNHEY, CDR2 SVGAGI. The CDR3 is CASRGGGTGQPQHF. In DNA form, the CDR3 reads TGTGCCAGCAGAGGGGGGGGGACGGGACAGCCCCAGCATTTT.

The J gene is TRBJ1-6, the V gene TRBV7-9; D unresolved. Germline CDR1 reads SEHNR; CDR2 reads FQNEAQ (reference sequence). This CDR3 is 14 amino acids long. Trimming took off 6 bases at V and 7 bases at J, with 13 bases between the two ends. The DNA of the CDR3 is TGTGCCAGCAGACCCGGAGCCAGCAATTCACCCCTCCACTTT. It yields the protein CASRPGASNSPLHF.

V gene TRBV18 combines with J gene TRBJ1-2; D is unresolved. V lost 0 bases and J 9 bases, leaving 23 bases between the germline ends. Germline loops: CDR1 KGHSH, CDR2 LQKENI. CDR3 length: 17 amino acids. In nucleotides, the CDR3 is TGTGCCAGCTCACCACCGGGTAAGGCCGGAGGAATTGGCAGCTACACCTTC. Its translation is CASSPPGKAGGIGSYTF.

The chain couples TRBV5-1 to TRBJ2-7, with TRBD2 matching 7 bases. Germline assignment: CDR1 SGHRS and CDR2 YFSETQ. With 0 bases clipped from V and 2 bases from J, the junction kept 11 bases outside the gene matches. The CDR3 contains 17 residues. Here the CDR3 reads CASSLGGRGVNPYEQYF. The DNA of the CDR3 is TGCGCCAGCAGCTTGGGGGGGAGGGGCGTCAACCCCTACGAGCAGTACTTC. Full variable domain (rest looked up from reference TRBV5-1 and TRBJ2-7): KAGVTQTPRYLIKTRGQQVTLSCSPISGHRSVSWYQQTPGQGLQFLFEYFSETQRNKGNFPGRFSGRQFSNSRSEMNVSTLELGDSALYLCASSLGGRGVNPYEQYFGPGTRLTVT.

The chain carries TRBV21-1 and TRBJ2-5; the table's D call, TRBD1, was not checked against the DNA. The end of the DNA fits TRBJ2-7 better, so the J call may be wrong. TRBV21-1 is recorded as a pseudogene. This CDR3 has 13 residues. The CDR3 loop is CASSKVQAYEQYF. In nucleotides, the CDR3 is TGTGCCAGCAGCAAAGTGCAGGCCTACGAGCAGTACTTC.

The rearrangement links TRBV14 to TRBJ2-5; maybe TRBD1 (6 bases). The CDR3 is 17 residues long. CDR1 and CDR2 (germline): SGHDN, FVKESK. Trimming removed 1 base at V and 4 bases at J, with 19 bases between. CDR3 sequence (DNA): TGTGCCAGCAGCCAAGTAAGAGGGGGATTAGCCCGAGAGACCCAGTACTTC. Its protein product is CASSQVRGGLARETQYF. The whole variable domain, remainder taken from reference TRBV14 and TRBJ2-5, is EAGVTQFPSHSVIEKGQTVTLRCDPISGHDNLYWYRRVMGKEIKFLLHFVKESKQDESGMPNNRFLAERTGGTYSTLKVQPAELEDSGVYFCASSQVRGGLARETQYFGPGTRLLVL.

This clone occurred a few times. V usage is TRBV29-1 and J usage is TRBJ1-2; 9 nucleotides line up with TRBD1. Per germline, CDR1 SQVTM and CDR2 ANQGSEA. With V trimmed by 2 bases and J by 4 bases, 8 bases remained unmatched. This CDR3 contains 15 residues. The CDR3 is CSVEPRDRAFYGYTF. The CDR3 coding sequence is TGCAGCGTTGAACCCCGGGACAGGGCTTTCTATGGCTACACCTTC.

The rearrangement links TRBV6-6 to TRBJ2-7; possibly TRBD1 for D (6 bases). The V end was cut by 6 bases, the J end by 0 bases, with 12 bases between. Germline-derived CDR1 and CDR2 are MNHNY and SVGAGI (reference sequence). CDR3 size: 14 residues. The DNA of the CDR3 is TGTGCCAGCAGGAGACAGGCCCTCTCCTACGAGCAGTACTTC. Protein sequence: CASRRQALSYEQYF.

V gene TRBV5-1 combines with J gene TRBJ1-2; TRBD1 agrees at 7 bases. Per the germline V gene, CDR1 is SGHRS and CDR2 is YFSETQ. The CDR3 loop spans 16 amino acids. Trimming at V came to 4 bases and at J to 2 bases, leaving 11 bases not matched to a gene. The CDR3 sequence: CASSTKGTVSNYGYTF. The CDR3 bases are TGCGCCAGCAGCACCAAAGGGACAGTGTCAAACTATGGCTACACCTTC.

J is TRBJ1-1 and V is TRBV19; D gene uncertain. The CDR3 sequence is 14 residues long. CDR1 is LNHDA and CDR2 is SQIVND in the germline V gene (reference sequence). V was clipped by 5 bases and J by 5 bases, with 15 bases between them. The CDR3 loop reads CASSFTDPRTEAFF. The CDR3 DNA sequence: TGTGCCAGTAGTTTTACTGACCCGAGGACTGAAGCTTTCTTT. The variable domain in full, with the rest retrieved from reference TRBV19 and TRBJ1-1, is DGGITQSPKYLFRKEGQNVTLSCEQNLNHDAMYWYRQDPGQGLRLIYYSQIVNDFQKGDIAEGYSVSREKKESFPLTVTSAQKNPTAFYLCASSFTDPRTEAFFGQGTRLTVV.

The genes are TRBV29-1 and TRBJ2-7; the match to TRBD1 covers 10 bases. The CDR3 has 18 amino acids. Germline V gene data show CDR1 as SQVTM and CDR2 as ANQGSEA. Losses at the gene ends were 4 bases for V and 1 base for J; bases not matched to a gene: 16. The CDR3 spells CSVVGRRDRGVQSYEQYF. CDR3 coding DNA: TGCAGCGTTGTTGGACGTCGGGACAGGGGCGTTCAATCCTACGAGCAGTACTTC.

This chain uses TRBV5-1 with TRBJ2-7; TRBD1 matches 7 bases. This CDR3 has 15 amino acids. V trimming: 5 bases; J trimming: 1 base; junction bases outside the gene matches: 9. Germline loops: CDR1 SGHRS, CDR2 YFSETQ. The CDR3: CASSIGTANSYEQYF. The DNA of the CDR3 is TGCGCCAGCAGTATAGGGACAGCCAATTCCTACGAGCAGTACTTC.

This CDR3 is CASSIGISEAFF. CDR3 coding DNA: TGTGCCAGTAGTATCGGGATCTCTGAAGCTTTCTTT. The chain combines TRBV19 with TRBJ1-1; D gene unclear. Looked up from germline, CDR1 is LNHDA and CDR2 is SQIVND (reference sequence). The CDR3 sequence is 12 residues long. The V end was cut by 3 bases, the J end by 6 bases, with 8 bases between.

Regarding this clone: This sample also contains other DNA sequences that code for the same CDR3. V gene TRBV18 combines with J gene TRBJ1-1; possible D gene TRBD1, 5 bases. Trimming took off 3 bases at V and 5 bases at J, with 16 bases between the two ends. Germline V lookup: CDR1 KGHSH, CDR2 LQKENI. The CDR3 runs to 15 residues. CDR3 nucleotides: TGTGCCAGCTCACCTACGGGGGGAGTTGGGACTGAAGCTTTCTTT. This encodes CASSPTGGVGTEAFF.